The source of this T cell receptor (beta chain) is a study of cytotoxic CD8 clonotypes in ibrutinib-treated CLL. Study results and limitations: Baseline levels were approached again at progression, after clonality had risen at ibrutinib response.

Only in-frame clones appear in the TCRdb table, and some are missing; sequencing was by immunoSEQ multiplex PCR. The table lists some 200,000 clones, more than 70% of them singletons, with more than 9.5% in the top ten. The CDR3 contains 19 residues. V gave up 2 bases and J gave up 4 bases, with 23 bases separating them. Germline-derived CDR1 and CDR2 are MDHEN and SYDVKM. Remarks on this clone: Its specificity is not known.

Source: PBMCs, taken after 12 months of ibrutinib treatment. The V and J genes are TRBV28 and TRBJ1-4; a weak D match, TRBD1 (5 bases). This sequence was found in a human donor with chronic lymphocytic leukemia. The CDR3 region has the DNA TGTGCCAGCAGTTTACCCCAAGGGTACGGGGGGGAGAATAATGAAAAACTGTTTTTT. Encoded protein: CASSLPQGYGGENNEKLFF.